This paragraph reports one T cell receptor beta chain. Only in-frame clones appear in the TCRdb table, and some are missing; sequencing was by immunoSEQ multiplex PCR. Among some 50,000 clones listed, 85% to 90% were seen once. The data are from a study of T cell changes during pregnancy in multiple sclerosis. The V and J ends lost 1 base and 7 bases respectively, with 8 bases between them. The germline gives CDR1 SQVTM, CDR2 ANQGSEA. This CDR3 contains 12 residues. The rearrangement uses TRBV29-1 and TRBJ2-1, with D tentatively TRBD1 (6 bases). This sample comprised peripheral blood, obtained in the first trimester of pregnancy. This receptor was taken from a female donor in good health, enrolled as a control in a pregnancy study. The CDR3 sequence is CSVEGTVNEQFF. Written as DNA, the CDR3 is TGCAGCGTTGAAGGGACAGTAAATGAGCAGTTCTTC.